These T cell receptor beta chains were read from a single sample in a study of cytomegalovirus exposure and HLA in healthy donors. Method: immunoSEQ multiplex PCR; TCRdb's copy keeps in-frame clones and lacks some. Among about 120,000 clones, 80% to 90% were seen once, and the ten largest hold approximately 3.8%. Input material: PBMCs. These receptors were obtained from a woman between 35 and 50 years old in good health and CMV-seropositive. CDR3s leave out the opening cysteine and the closing phenylalanine or tryptophan. Clone size appears in some rows only: once, few, many, or a class for an expanded clone.

J	size	V	CDR3
TRBJ2-7	.	TRBV6-5	ASTPDSPTREQY
TRBJ2-5	once	TRBV30	AWREGGRETQY
TRBJ1-3	.	TRBV6-5	ASSPRTRPTTIY
TRBJ2-5	.	TRBV11-1	ASSLGGADSGGNQETQY
TRBJ2-5	.	TRBV5-8	ASSGWGGQETQY
TRBJ2-5	.	TRBV30	AWSVSGIMETQY
TRBJ1-1	.	TRBV25-1	ASSVNRGPGTEAF
TRBJ2-3	.	TRBV7-3	ASSSGLGIDTQY
TRBJ1-1	few	TRBV29-1	SVLPLLTEAF
TRBJ2-1	.	TRBV7-8	ASSRDAGSYNEQL
TRBJ2-1	once	TRBV5-1	ASTRSSGLSYNEQF
TRBJ2-7	.	TRBV7-3	ASSPGHNSYEQY
TRBJ1-2	.	TRBV29-1	SVRGTGRNYGYT
TRBJ2-3	.	TRBV27	ASSPRTYTDTQY
TRBJ2-2	.	TRBV5-5	ASNRDRTGELF
TRBJ1-2	.	TRBV5-6	ASSPGTGGYSNYGYT
TRBJ2-1	.	TRBV5-1	ASSLSRSYNEQF
TRBJ2-7	.	TRBV5-6	ASSLDRAYEQY